Listed below are T cell receptor beta chains from one sample, sequenced in a study of tumor-infiltrating lymphocytes in oesophageal squamous cell carcinoma. In TCRdb, the PCR reads were re-called with MiXCR into one record per CDR3 protein. The sample lists about 12,000 distinct CDR3 sequences; 50% to 60% were seen once. Sequencing was done on a sample of esophageal tumor tissue. The receptor source for this set is a female donor with esophageal squamous cell carcinoma. CDR3s include the opening cysteine and the closing phenylalanine or tryptophan. The D gene is left open where the match is weak. A clone size is listed for some rows: how often the clone was seen (once, few, many), or a class if it is expanded.

D: TRBD1; V: TRBV5-1; J: TRBJ1-2; size: many; CDR3: CASSRGQGLVDYGYTF; DNA: TGCGCCAGCAGCCGTGGACAGGGTTTAGTGGACTATGGCTACACCTTC
D: NA; V: TRBV28; J: TRBJ2-6; size: medium-sized; CDR3: CASKRGLSSGANVLTF; DNA: TGTGCCAGCAAACGGGGGCTGAGCTCTGGGGCCAACGTCCTGACTTTC
D: TRBD2; V: TRBV7-2; J: TRBJ2-7; size: NA; CDR3: CASSRLASGEQYF; DNA: TGTGCCAGCAGCCGACTAGCGTCGGGCGAGCAGTACTTC
D: TRBD1; V: TRBV7-2; J: TRBJ2-3; size: medium-sized; CDR3: CASSANRGRDTQYF; DNA: TGTGCCAGCAGCGCGAACAGGGGGCGGGATACGCAGTATTTT
D: TRBD2; V: TRBV11-2; J: TRBJ2-1; size: NA; CDR3: CASSVIAGDYTGELYF; DNA: TGTGCCAGCAGCGTGATAGCGGGGGATTACACCGGGGAGCTGTATTTT
D: NA; V: TRBV7-3; J: TRBJ2-3; size: NA; CDR3: CASSLSGVRDTQYF; DNA: TGTGCCAGCAGCTTATCTGGGGTTAGAGATACGCAGTATTTT
D: NA; V: TRBV7-8; J: TRBJ2-3; size: few; CDR3: CASSLAGVFTDTQYF; DNA: TGTGCCAGCAGCTTAGCAGGGGTATTTACAGATACGCAGTATTTT
D: NA; V: TRBV7-3; J: TRBJ1-1; size: NA; CDR3: CASSLTLNTEAFF; DNA: TGTGCCAGCAGCCTGACACTGAACACTGAAGCTTTCTTT
D: NA; V: TRBV12-3/TRBV12-4; J: TRBJ2-1; size: NA; CDR3: CASSRRDEQFF; DNA: TGTGCCAGCAGCCGCCGGGATGAGCAGTTCTTC
D: NA; V: TRBV7-3; J: TRBJ2-1; size: few; CDR3: CASSLIDEQFF; DNA: TGTGCCAGCAGCTTGATCGATGAGCAGTTCTTC
D: NA; V: TRBV6-1; J: TRBJ1-4; size: few; CDR3: CASSEGEATNEKLFF; DNA: TGTGCCAGCAGTGAGGGAGAAGCAACTAATGAAAAACTGTTTTTT
D: TRBD1; V: TRBV7-2; J: TRBJ2-3; size: NA; CDR3: CASSKNRGRGDTQYF; DNA: TGTGCCAGCAGCAAAAACAGGGGCCGTGGAGATACGCAGTATTTT
D: TRBD1; V: TRBV12-3/TRBV12-4; J: TRBJ2-1; size: NA; CDR3: CASSLSGGNSPLHF; DNA: TGTGCCAGCAGTTTGTCAGGGGGAAATTCACCCCTCCACTTC
D: NA; V: TRBV7-9; J: TRBJ1-2; size: large; CDR3: CASSSGQSNYGYTF; DNA: TGTGCCAGCAGCTCAGGACAGTCTAACTATGGCTACACCTTC
D: TRBD1; V: TRBV19; J: TRBJ2-2; size: few; CDR3: CASRSQGGGGELFF; DNA: TGTGCCAGTAGATCACAAGGGGGCGGCGGGGAGCTGTTTTTT
D: NA; V: TRBV19; J: TRBJ2-1; size: NA; CDR3: CATKPRAHPEQFF; DNA: TGTGCCACCAAACCCCGGGCCCACCCTGAGCAGTTCTTC
D: NA; V: TRBV7-2; J: TRBJ2-7; size: NA; CDR3: CASSLAAGANEQYF; DNA: TGTGCCAGCAGCTTAGCTGCGGGGGCGAACGAGCAGTACTTC
D: TRBD2; V: TRBV28; J: TRBJ2-2; size: NA; CDR3: CASNRPGLAGGRNTGELFF; DNA: TGTGCCAGCAACCGCCCGGGACTAGCGGGGGGACGAAACACCGGGGAGCTGTTTTTT
D: TRBD1; V: TRBV7-2; J: TRBJ2-7; size: NA; CDR3: CASSRGKGANSWQYF; DNA: TGTGCCAGCAGCCGCGGAAAGGGGGCAAATTCCTGGCAGTACTTC
D: NA; V: TRBV20-1; J: TRBJ1-2; size: NA; CDR3: CSPRERGYTF; DNA: TGCAGTCCACGTGAGCGAGGCTACACCTTC
D: NA; V: TRBV7-6; J: TRBJ2-1; size: NA; CDR3: CASSLARADEQFF; DNA: TGTGCCAGCAGCTTAGCGAGGGCCGATGAGCAGTTCTTC
D: NA; V: TRBV11-2; J: TRBJ2-7; size: NA; CDR3: CASSLGDRLGYF; DNA: TGTGCCAGCAGCTTAGGCGACAGGTTGGGGTACTTC
D: NA; V: TRBV7-2; J: TRBJ2-1; size: NA; CDR3: CASSDTTGGNSPLHF; DNA: TGTGCCAGCAGCGATACAACAGGCGGTAATTCACCCCTCCACTTC
D: NA; V: TRBV3-1; J: TRBJ2-5; size: NA; CDR3: CASSFRLGETQYF; DNA: TGTGCCAGCAGTTTTCGACTAGGAGAGACCCAGTACTTC
D: TRBD1; V: TRBV12-3/TRBV12-4; J: TRBJ1-1; size: NA; CDR3: CASSTQTGGTEAFF; DNA: TGTGCCAGCAGTACCCAAACAGGGGGGACTGAAGCTTTCTTT
D: NA; V: TRBV27; J: TRBJ2-3; size: once; CDR3: CASSFQLEGQYF; DNA: TGTGCCAGCAGTTTCCAACTAGAAGGGCAGTATTTT
D: NA; V: TRBV24-1; J: TRBJ1-5; size: many; CDR3: CATSDTTWGGGQPQHF; DNA: TGTGCCACCAGTGACACCACCTGGGGGGGTGGTCAGCCCCAGCATTTT
D: TRBD2; V: TRBV6-6; J: TRBJ2-4; size: once; CDR3: CASEVSGGAFNF; DNA: TGTGCCAGCGAAGTGTCCGGGGGGGCTTTTAACTTC
D: NA; V: TRBV7-2; J: TRBJ2-1; size: NA; CDR3: CASSLVSYNEQFF; DNA: TGTGCCAGCAGCTTAGTCTCCTACAATGAGCAGTTCTTC